This TCR beta chain was captured by sequencing in a study of blood T cell repertoires in COVID-19. Overall study context: Donors in the United States, Italy and Spain gave samples during acute or convalescent COVID-19. The analysed material was cDNA or gDNA that came from T cells, B-cell-depleted T cells, or PBMCs.

The sample holds one count of this clone. In the original workflow: Nucleated cell counts were estimated from reference gene primer amplification. Measured with immunoSEQ multiplex PCR; TCRdb has only the in-frame clones, and not every one. V, J and clone size reflect that table, while D and trimming were determined from the DNA. The table records 120,000 or so clones, roughly 69% of them present only once. This TCR was recovered from a woman in her 70s with acute or convalescent COVID-19. Sequenced material: peripheral blood.

CDR3 loop: CASSPIPGGSSGELFF. In DNA, the CDR3 is TGTGCCAGCAGCCCAATTCCCGGGGGGAGCTCCGGGGAGCTGTTTTTT. The genes are TRBV7-9 and TRBJ2-2, with TRBD2 identical over 7 bases. CDR3 length equals 16 residues. With V trimmed by 5 bases and J by 6 bases, 12 bases remained unmatched. Per germline, CDR1 SEHNR and CDR2 FQNEAQ (reference sequence).